Reported below is one TCR beta chain. Antigen unknown. This specimen comes from a study of radiotherapy plus CTLA-4 blockade in lung cancer. Study in general: Patients showed objective responses in about 20% of cases and disease control in more than 25%. Study observations and caveats: Early blood T cell clone dynamics, with interferon-beta, were reported to best predict response.

Repertoires were generated with immunoSEQ multiplex PCR, while TCRdb's copy carries only in-frame clones and drops some. The repertoire holds about 98,000 clones, with about 81% as singletons. Sequencing was performed on peripheral blood, taken from a patient treated with radiotherapy plus ipilimumab. The sequence was obtained from a human donor with non-small cell lung cancer who had a partial response to radiotherapy plus ipilimumab.

CDR3 coding DNA: TGCGCCAGCAGCGGGGAGGGACACCAAGAGACCCAGTACTTC. As protein: CASSGEGHQETQYF. J is TRBJ2-5 and V is TRBV5-1; 7 positions match TRBD2. V shed 4 bases, J shed 0 bases, and the junction held 3 bases outside the gene matches. Per the germline V gene, CDR1 is SGHRS and CDR2 is YFSETQ. There are 14 residues in the CDR3.